These T cell receptor beta chains were read from a single sample in a study of T cell responses to AZD1222 COVID-19 vaccine. TCRdb keeps only in-frame clones here, not all; method: immunoSEQ multiplex PCR. This table has approximately 150,000 clones, approximately 85% appearing once. Sequencing used peripheral blood, obtained 28 days after the second dose of the MenACWY control vaccine. The source is an adult who received the MenACWY meningococcal vaccine as a control. Both conserved end residues are trimmed from each CDR3.

v_call,j_call,cdr3_aa
TRBV5-4,TRBJ2-2,ASSLTATLAHRELF
TRBV9,TRBJ2-5,ASSFRGGLADTETQY
TRBV4-1,TRBJ1-6,ASSRQNSPLH
TRBV5-5,TRBJ2-5,ASSFLSGRETQY
TRBV7-2,TRBJ1-2,ASSFGTAEVS
TRBV7-2,TRBJ1-5,ASSLFPGSNQPQH
TRBV24-1,TRBJ2-2,ATSAPGWTGELF
TRBV18,TRBJ1-3,ASSPGTGSSGNTIY
TRBV11-2,TRBJ1-5,ASSSDSAKPQH
TRBV4-3,TRBJ2-5,ASSLLAGAQETQY
TRBV12-3/TRBV12-4,TRBJ2-3,ASSFQGGSTQY
TRBV23-1,TRBJ1-3,ASSQFGRGSGNTIY
TRBV6-6,TRBJ2-2,ASSYGRRNTGELF
TRBV24-1,TRBJ1-2,ATRVGQGSYGYT
TRBV18,TRBJ2-7,ASSPPSVYSYEQY
TRBV5-6,TRBJ1-1,ASSSGTGFLGAF
TRBV28,TRBJ1-1,ASRPRGRGTEAF
TRBV7-9,TRBJ2-5,ASSSTAYQETQY
TRBV25-1,TRBJ2-7,ASIPNGGIEQY
TRBV18,TRBJ2-3,ASSPVGDRRRTDTQY
TRBV4-1,TRBJ1-3,ASSLQKGSGNTIY
TRBV19,TRBJ2-3,ASSHRGAEGTQY
TRBV11-2,TRBJ1-2,ASSESGANYGYT
TRBV4-3,TRBJ2-7,ASSQDLAGVYGEQY
TRBV9,TRBJ1-4,ASSAGQGLYEKLF
TRBV6-5,TRBJ1-1,ASTRGGPNTEAF
TRBV30,TRBJ1-1,AWSASTEAF
TRBV5-6,TRBJ2-2,ASSPDLGQGRTGELF
TRBV4-2,TRBJ1-5,ASSQEPTGGADQPQH
TRBV9,TRBJ2-1,ASSGEGLAGGEQF
TRBV11-3,TRBJ1-2,ASSLSGRPYT
TRBV18,TRBJ2-7,ASSSGTGGDEQY
TRBV28,TRBJ1-4,ASSSTGEGEKLF
TRBV5-1,TRBJ1-5,ASSLSWGSEQPQH
TRBV5-6,TRBJ1-2,ASSLAARDYGYT
TRBV4-3,TRBJ2-7,ASSHYPPGQGAYEQY
TRBV5-1,TRBJ2-3,ASGDGATDTQY
TRBV24-1,TRBJ2-2,ATSDLTGPNTGELF
TRBV9,TRBJ2-7,ASSVGLLRGGYEQY
TRBV6-4,TRBJ1-4,ASKTEAGALNEKLF
TRBV6-6,TRBJ2-7,ASRIDQYEQY
TRBV27,TRBJ2-7,ASSTSGGGEGN
TRBV16,TRBJ2-3,ASSQPGQGAPDTQY
TRBV18,TRBJ1-2,ASSPDTNYGYT
TRBV4-3,TRBJ2-3,ASSQGTQGADTQY
TRBV15,TRBJ2-1,ATSREGQGSEQF